This TCR beta chain was obtained from a study of cytomegalovirus exposure and HLA in healthy donors. Researchers ran the PCR with 60 Vbeta and 13 Jbeta primers. Assay used: immunoSEQ multiplex PCR; TCRdb lists only in-frame clones, some missing. This sample has roughly 120,000 clones, with less than 85% found just once. This CDR3 region has 16 residues. Per germline, CDR1 LNHDA and CDR2 SQIVND (reference sequence). V trimming: 6 bases; J trimming: 8 bases; junction bases outside the gene matches: 9. The clonotype comes from a man between 50 and 59 years old in good health and CMV-seropositive. Material for sequencing was PBMCs. The V call is TRBV19, the J call TRBJ2-1; 14 bases match TRBD2. CDR3: CASRGLAGGRRYEQFF. In DNA form, the CDR3 reads TGTGCCAGTAGAGGACTAGCGGGAGGAAGGAGGTATGAGCAGTTCTTC.